What follows are 31 T cell receptor beta chains derived from one specimen sequenced in a study of identical twins. TCRdb re-derived calls from the 5' RACE reads in MiXCR, one entry per CDR3 protein. The table includes hundreds of thousands of distinct CDR3 sequences, approximately 20% detected once. The sample was also reused in another study, on yellow fever vaccine responses in identical twins.

The sample consisted of CD4+ T cells sorted from blood. The receptors come from a woman in her late teens or twenties in good health.

This clonotype was counted between two and nine times. The chain carries TRBV20-1 and TRBJ2-1; the match to TRBD2 covers 11 bases. V lost 6 bases, J lost 6 bases, and 7 bases stayed unmatched. Germline values: CDR1 DFQATT, CDR2 SNEGSKA (reference sequence). This CDR3 is built from 14 residues. The chain's CDR3 is CSAPRGTSGNEQFF. As DNA, the CDR3 is TGCAGTGCCCCAAGGGGGACTAGCGGCAATGAGCAGTTCTTC.

This clonotype was counted a few times. This chain connects TRBV10-2 to TRBJ1-1; a possible D gene is TRBD1 (5 bases). The CDR3 has 15 amino acids. Per germline, CDR1 WSHSY and CDR2 SAAADI. Trimming removed 7 bases from V and 2 bases from J, with 17 bases in between. CDR3 DNA sequence: TGCGCCAGCACCGAGGACGGGGGAGGCAACACTGAAGCTTTCTTT. It is translated as CASTEDGGGNTEAFF.

V and J are TRBV7-9 and TRBJ2-7; 7 nucleotides match TRBD2. The CDR3 sequence is 14 residues long. V shed 4 bases and J 9 bases; nucleotides not matched to a gene: 12. Germline V CDR1 and CDR2: SEHNR, FQNEAQ (reference sequence). The DNA of the CDR3 is TGTGCCAGCAGCTCCAAGGGAGGGGATTTCGGGCAGTACGTC. Amino acid sequence: CASSSKGGDFGQYV.

The J gene is TRBJ2-4, the V gene TRBV20-1; a possible D gene is TRBD1 (7 bases). This CDR3 contains 14 residues. Germline-derived CDR1 and CDR2 are DFQATT and SNEGSKA (reference sequence). For the CDR3, the DNA is TGCAGCCTTACTTCAGGGGGGTATGATAACATTCAGTACTTC. As protein: CSLTSGGYDNIQYF.

This clonotype was seen a few times. The chain has TRBV20-1 and TRBJ1-1; D is undetermined. Germline V gene sequence: CDR1 DFQATT, CDR2 SNEGSKA (reference sequence). Trimming took 7 bases from V and 3 from J, leaving 15 bases between them. This CDR3 spans 13 amino acids. In DNA form, the CDR3 reads TGCAGTGAGCGCGGACCGCGGGACACTGAAGCTTTCTTT. Protein: CSERGPRDTEAFF.

In this sample, this clonotype turned up once. The rearrangement links TRBV5-1 to TRBJ1-2; D is ambiguous. Germline lookup yields CDR1 SGHRS and CDR2 YFSETQ. This CDR3 has 12 amino acids. V shed 1 base and J shed 6 bases, with 7 bases lying between them. The CDR3 DNA reads as TGCGCCAGCAGCTTGATAGGAGATGGCTACACCTTC. Its protein is CASSLIGDGYTF.

This clonotype came up a few times. The chain couples TRBV6-1 to TRBJ1-1; perhaps TRBD1 as D (6 bases). This CDR3 comprises 16 residues. With 5 bases removed from V and 5 bases from J, the gap between germline ends came to 21 bases. Germline values: CDR1 MNHNS, CDR2 SASEGT. The CDR3 protein is CASSRGTLGLRTEAFF. CDR3 DNA: TGTGCCAGCAGTCGCGGGACACTGGGTTTGAGAACTGAAGCTTTCTTT.

This clonotype was detected a few times. The chain carries TRBV2 and TRBJ1-1; D ambiguous. This CDR3 is built from 12 residues. V was cut by 9 bases and J by 4 bases, with 12 bases left in between. CDR1 SNHLY and CDR2 FYNNEI come from the germline V gene. The CDR3 coding sequence is TGTGCCAGTATACCAGGCTCCACTGAAGCTTTCTTT. This translates into CASIPGSTEAFF.

The chain links TRBV5-1 to TRBJ2-7; 8 bases match TRBD1. The germline CDR1 and CDR2 sequences are SGHRS and YFSETQ. The CDR3 runs to 15 residues. V lost 0 bases and J lost 5; bases outside the gene matches: 7. The CDR3 nucleotides are TGCGCCAGCAGCTTGGCCCTAGACAGGGGAGACGAGCAGTACTTC. Translated, it gives CASSLALDRGDEQYF.

V and J are TRBV9 and TRBJ1-1, with unresolved D. V lost 0 bases and J 4 bases, leaving 13 bases between the germline ends. This CDR3 comprises 15 residues. Per germline, CDR1 SGDLS and CDR2 YYNGEE. CDR3 sequence (DNA): TGTGCCAGCAGCGTAGCGCCGGAGCCGGGCACTGAAGCTTTCTTT. Translation: CASSVAPEPGTEAFF.

CDR3 bases: TGTGCCAGCAGTCCGTTGGGGCAGGGGGCGCCGTGGGAGACCCAGTACTTC. It specifies CASSPLGQGAPWETQYF. This chain connects TRBV12-3 or TRBV12-4 to TRBJ2-5; 8 bases fit TRBD1. V lost 5 bases, J lost 5 bases, and 16 bases stayed unmatched. This CDR3 contains 17 residues.

This clonotype was seen only a few times. The rearrangement uses TRBV12-5 and TRBJ2-3; D may be TRBD1 or TRBD2 (5 bases each). Trimming shortened V by 6 bases and J by 2 bases, and 12 bases separated the two germline ends. Germline V gives CDR1 LGHNT, CDR2 FRNRAP. The CDR3 length is 14 residues. CDR3 residues: CASGASGTTDTQYF. The CDR3 region has the DNA TGTGCTAGTGGCGCCTCTGGGACCACAGATACGCAGTATTTT.

This chain links TRBV6-1 with TRBJ2-1, with TRBD1 as a possible D gene (5 bases). The germline CDR1 and CDR2 sequences are MNHNS and SASEGT. The CDR3 totals 13 residues. Trimming pared 6 bases from V and 5 bases from J, leaving 11 bases between. The CDR3 DNA sequence: TGTGCCAGCAGGGGAACAGGTGACAATGAGCAGTTCTTC. Protein sequence: CASRGTGDNEQFF.

This clonotype turned up a few times. The chain carries TRBV20-1 and TRBJ2-3; tentative D call: TRBD2 (5 bases). Deletions cut 0 bases from V and 2 bases from J, with 12 bases between. The CDR3 has 15 residues. The germline V gene has CDR1 DFQATT and CDR2 SNEGSKA (reference sequence). DNA of the CDR3: TGCAGTGCTAGAGATCCCGGCCTAGCCACAGATACGCAGTATTTT. Its protein product is CSARDPGLATDTQYF.

The chain is built from TRBV15 and TRBJ2-7, with D perhaps given as TRBD1 or TRBD2 (5 bases each). V was clipped by 5 bases and J by 3 bases, with 17 bases between them. This CDR3 has 15 amino acids. From germline, CDR1 is LNHNV and CDR2 YYDKDF (reference sequence). The CDR3 DNA is TGTGCCACCAGCCTTGGGACCGCAAGGGACTACGAGCAGTACTTC. Its protein is CATSLGTARDYEQYF.

This clonotype was observed a handful of times. CDR3 sequence: CASRLGQGGNQPQHF. CDR3 DNA: TGTGCCAGCAGGCTCGGACAGGGTGGCAATCAGCCCCAGCATTTT. The chain has TRBV12-3 or TRBV12-4 and TRBJ1-5; the match to TRBD1 covers 8 bases. The CDR3 sequence is 15 residues long. V was clipped by 6 bases and J by 2 bases; unmatched bases: 6.

This clonotype was seen at least ten times. The junction and the germline gene differ at one end; a read error may be behind it. This chain uses TRBV5-1 with TRBJ2-5, with 8 bases fitting TRBD1. The CDR3 covers 13 residues. Germline CDR1 SGHRS, CDR2 YFSETQ. The DNA for the CDR3 is TGTGCCAGCAGTTTGACAGGGGTGGAGACCCAGTACTTC. It yields the protein CASSLTGVETQYF.

This clonotype appeared a few times. J is TRBJ2-7 and V is TRBV7-2, with TRBD2 matching 13 bases. This CDR3 is built from 16 residues. The V and J ends lost 1 base and 6 bases, in that order; junction bases with no gene match: 6. Per the germline V gene, CDR1 is SGHTA and CDR2 is FQGNSA. This CDR3 reads CASSLVWTSGSSEQYF. The CDR3 DNA reads as TGTGCCAGCAGCTTAGTGTGGACTAGCGGGAGCAGCGAGCAGTACTTC. The full variable domain, its missing parts supplied by reference TRBV7-2 and TRBJ2-7, is GAGVSQSPSNKVTEKGKDVELRCDPISGHTALYWYRQSLGQGLEFLIYFQGNSAPDKSGLPSDRFSAERTGGSVSTLTIQRTQQEDSAVYLCASSLVWTSGSSEQYFGPGTRLTVT.

The CDR3 protein is CASSPPFGVGEKLFF. The CDR3 nucleotides read TGTGCCAGCAGCCCCCCGTTCGGGGTTGGCGAAAAACTGTTTTTT. This rearrangement joins TRBV7-8 to TRBJ1-4, with D unresolved. The germline gives CDR1 SGHVS, CDR2 FQNEAQ. Trimming removed 5 bases at V and 8 bases at J, with 18 bases between. There are 15 residues in the CDR3.

CDR3 DNA: TGCGCCAGCAGCTTGGGGACCGGGACCTGGGACACCGGGGAGCTGTTTTTT. Translation: CASSLGTGTWDTGELFF. The rearrangement uses TRBV5-1 and TRBJ2-2; D tentatively fits TRBD1 or TRBD2 (5 bases each). V was pared by 0 bases and J by 3 bases, with 15 bases between. Germline CDR1 SGHRS, CDR2 YFSETQ. The CDR3 covers 17 residues.

This clonotype was counted between two and nine times. V and J are TRBV27 and TRBJ2-3, with 12 bases identical to TRBD2. V was clipped by 5 bases and J by 2 bases; unmatched bases: 17. The CDR3 is made up of 20 amino acids. CDR1 MNHEY and CDR2 SMNVEV come from the germline V gene (reference sequence). Here the CDR3 DNA reads TGTGCCAGCAGTGCCAGACTAGCGGGGGAAGGAATCGGGGTCACAGATACGCAGTATTTT. Translating gives CASSARLAGEGIGVTDTQYF.

This clonotype was recorded many times. The chain uses TRBV4-1 and TRBJ1-1; D is possibly TRBD1 (5 bases). CDR3 length: 17 residues. Trimming cost V 1 base and J 0 bases, with 15 bases left between them. The V gene's germline CDR1 is MGHRA and CDR2 YSYEKL. The CDR3 region is CASSQVGKGGVNTEAFF. Written as DNA, the CDR3 is TGCGCCAGCAGCCAAGTTGGGAAGGGAGGGGTGAACACTGAAGCTTTCTTT.

V and J are TRBV12-3 or TRBV12-4 and TRBJ1-3; D gene unclear. V was trimmed by 3 bases and J by 5 bases, leaving 14 bases between them. This CDR3 region has 15 residues. The CDR3 nucleotides read TGTGCCAGCAGTTTCCGATGGACGGCTCGAAACACCATATATTTT. Its protein product is CASSFRWTARNTIYF.

In this sample, this clonotype turned up a few times. V is TRBV6-5 and J is TRBJ1-4; D not resolved. Germline V CDR1 and CDR2: MNHEY, SVGAGI. This CDR3 contains 12 residues. The V end was cut by 6 bases, the J end by 3 bases, with 5 bases between. Here the CDR3 reads CASRAPNEKLFF. The CDR3 nucleotides are TGTGCCAGCAGGGCTCCTAATGAAAAACTGTTTTTT.

V gene TRBV7-9 combines with J gene TRBJ2-3; D is ambiguous. CDR3 length equals 16 residues. Trimming shortened V by 1 base and J by 2 bases, and 13 bases separated the two germline ends. Germline-derived CDR1 and CDR2 are SEHNR and FQNEAQ (reference sequence). The CDR3 DNA sequence: TGTGCCAGCAGCTTAGGGTCCCCCCTCGCCACAGATACGCAGTATTTT. Protein sequence: CASSLGSPLATDTQYF.

The chain employs TRBV25-1 and TRBJ2-7, with 9 bases identical to TRBD2. Germline V gene data show CDR1 as MGHDK and CDR2 as SYGVNS. The CDR3 has 14 residues. Losses at the gene ends were 3 bases for V and 6 bases for J; bases not matched to a gene: 6. CDR3 protein: CASSDDLAGIEQYF. The CDR3 nucleotides read TGTGCCAGCAGTGATGACCTAGCGGGAATCGAGCAGTACTTC.

The chain carries TRBV20-1 and TRBJ1-1; 9 nucleotides line up with TRBD1. V was clipped by 5 bases and J by 2 bases; unmatched bases: 9. The CDR3 contains 15 residues. Per germline, CDR1 DFQATT and CDR2 SNEGSKA (reference sequence). The CDR3: CSASIYRGPNTEAFF. The DNA of the CDR3 is TGCAGTGCTTCAATTTACAGGGGGCCTAACACTGAAGCTTTCTTT.

This clonotype has only a few counts. The chain is built from TRBV12-3 or TRBV12-4 and TRBJ1-6; D call uncertain. V lost 3 bases, J lost 7 bases, and 13 bases lay in between. The CDR3 sequence is 15 residues long. CDR3 bases: TGTGCCAGCAGTTTTGTCCCCACCGGGAATTCACCCCTCCACTTT. Residues: CASSFVPTGNSPLHF.

The chain employs TRBV18 and TRBJ2-5, with 9 bases fitting TRBD2. This CDR3 is built from 15 residues. With 4 bases clipped from V and 4 bases from J, the junction kept 7 bases outside the gene matches. CDR1 is KGHSH, CDR2 LQKENI, per germline. The CDR3 sequence: CASSQTSGGGETQYF. The CDR3, as DNA: TGTGCCAGCTCACAGACTAGCGGAGGAGGAGAGACCCAGTACTTC.

This clonotype has more than one count but fewer than ten. This rearrangement joins TRBV20-1 to TRBJ2-7; 7 nucleotides agree with TRBD1. CDR1 is DFQATT and CDR2 is SNEGSKA in the germline V gene (reference sequence). V shed 4 bases, J shed 0 bases, and the junction held 12 bases outside the gene matches. This CDR3 comprises 16 residues. CDR3 loop: CSATPFYGDSSYEQYF. The CDR3 region has the DNA TGCAGTGCTACTCCTTTTTACGGGGACAGCTCCTACGAGCAGTACTTC.

This clonotype was counted only a few times. The chain uses TRBV29-1 and TRBJ2-1; perhaps TRBD2 as D (7 bases). CDR1 and CDR2 (germline): SQVTM, ANQGSEA. This CDR3 is built from 16 residues. V lost 4 bases, J lost 8 bases, and 24 bases lay in between. The CDR3, as DNA: TGCAGCGTTGGGGGGGCGGGAGTACGAAGGGTGGATGAGCAGTTCTTC. Protein: CSVGGAGVRRVDEQFF.